This T cell receptor beta chain was identified during a study of regulatory T cells in long-lasting Graves disease. Overall study context: The term persistent Graves' disease signified upward of 5 years on antithyroid drugs with positive TSH receptor antibodies.

Arm-PCR of CDR3 regions and iRepertoire HTBI primers were used to build TCR beta libraries. TCRdb re-analysed the multiplex PCR reads in MiXCR, keeping a single row per CDR3 protein. In the table there are about 430,000 distinct CDR3 sequences, around 23% of which are singletons. Ten or more counts support this clonotype. Its target is not known. Stated time point: persistent/refractory GD, antithyroid drugs over 5 years with positive TRAb. TCR sequences were obtained from RNA taken from PBMCs. Patients hailed from an endocrinology department in Xi'an, China. Study-level findings and limits: Persistent disease preferred TRBV28, TRBJ1-2 and TRBJ2-5. Thyroid tissue was not sampled; only peripheral blood was.

Germline values: CDR1 KGHSH, CDR2 LQKENI. The CDR3 contains 12 residues. V was clipped by 3 bases and J by 4 bases, with 6 bases between them. This receptor was obtained from a female donor with Graves disease. The input for sequencing was peripheral blood mononuclear cells (PBMCs), taken when the disease was refractory, from a patient treated with antithyroid drugs. V is TRBV18 and J is TRBJ2-5; either TRBD1 or TRBD2 may supply D (5 bases each). The CDR3 coding sequence is TGTGCCAGCTCACCGGGACCAGAGACCCAGTACTTC. Protein sequence: CASSPGPETQYF.